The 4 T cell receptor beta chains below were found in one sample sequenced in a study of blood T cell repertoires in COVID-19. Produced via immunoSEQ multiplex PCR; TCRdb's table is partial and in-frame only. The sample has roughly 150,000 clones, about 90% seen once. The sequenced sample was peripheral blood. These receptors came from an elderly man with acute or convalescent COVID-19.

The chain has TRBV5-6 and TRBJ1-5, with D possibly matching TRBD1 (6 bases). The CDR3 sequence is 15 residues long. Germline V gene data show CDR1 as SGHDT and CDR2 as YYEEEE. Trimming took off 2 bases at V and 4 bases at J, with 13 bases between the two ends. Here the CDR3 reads CASSFRGTMNQPQHF. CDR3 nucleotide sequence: TGTGCCAGCAGCTTTAGGGGGACGATGAATCAGCCCCAGCATTTT.

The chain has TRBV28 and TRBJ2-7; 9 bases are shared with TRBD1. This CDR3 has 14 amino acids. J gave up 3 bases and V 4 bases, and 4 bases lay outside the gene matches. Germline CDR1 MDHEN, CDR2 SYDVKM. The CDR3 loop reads CASSSDRGGYEQYF. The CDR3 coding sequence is TGTGCCAGCAGTTCGGACAGGGGAGGCTACGAGCAGTACTTC.

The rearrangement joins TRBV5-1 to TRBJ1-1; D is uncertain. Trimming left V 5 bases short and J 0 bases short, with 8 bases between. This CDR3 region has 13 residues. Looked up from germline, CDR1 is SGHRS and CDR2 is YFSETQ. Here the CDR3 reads CASSGQMNTEAFF. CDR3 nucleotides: TGCGCCAGCAGTGGCCAGATGAACACTGAAGCTTTCTTT.

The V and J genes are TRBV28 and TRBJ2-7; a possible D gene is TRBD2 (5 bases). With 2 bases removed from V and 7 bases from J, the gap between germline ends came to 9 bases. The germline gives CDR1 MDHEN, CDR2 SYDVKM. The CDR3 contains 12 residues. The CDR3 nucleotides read TGTGCCAGCAGTTTAAGAGGGTTTGAGCAGTACTTC. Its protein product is CASSLRGFEQYF.